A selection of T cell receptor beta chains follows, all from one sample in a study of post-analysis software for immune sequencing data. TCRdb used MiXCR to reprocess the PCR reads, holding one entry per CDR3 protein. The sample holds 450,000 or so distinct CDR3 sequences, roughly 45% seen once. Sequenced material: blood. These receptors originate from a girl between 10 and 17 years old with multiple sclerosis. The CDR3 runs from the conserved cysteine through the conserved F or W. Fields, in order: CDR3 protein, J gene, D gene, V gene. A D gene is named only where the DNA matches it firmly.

CDR3aa: CASSQEFVAGGRDGEQFF
j_gene: TRBJ2-1
d_gene: TRBD2
v_gene: TRBV4-1

CDR3aa: CASSQSFRGGNIQYF
j_gene: TRBJ2-4
d_gene: NA
v_gene: TRBV7-2

CDR3aa: CASSPVGASGNTQYF
j_gene: TRBJ2-3
d_gene: TRBD2
v_gene: TRBV7-8

CDR3aa: CASAGGTANTEAFF
j_gene: TRBJ1-1
d_gene: TRBD1
v_gene: TRBV12-5

CDR3aa: CASTFRSGWGFF
j_gene: TRBJ2-1
d_gene: NA
v_gene: TRBV28

CDR3aa: CSASPPVGGDTQYF
j_gene: TRBJ2-3
d_gene: NA
v_gene: TRBV20-1

CDR3aa: CASSVQPAGENYGYTF
j_gene: TRBJ1-2
d_gene: NA
v_gene: TRBV9

CDR3aa: CASSFTGGDEQYF
j_gene: NA
d_gene: TRBD1
v_gene: TRBV7-3

CDR3aa: CASSEGGYDTDTQYF
j_gene: TRBJ2-3
d_gene: TRBD1
v_gene: TRBV10-1

CDR3aa: CASSLSPGLATDNEQYF
j_gene: TRBJ2-5
d_gene: NA
v_gene: TRBV27

CDR3aa: CASSQGLAGGPGEQFF
j_gene: TRBJ2-1
d_gene: TRBD2
v_gene: TRBV4-3

CDR3aa: CASRSDETQPQHF
j_gene: TRBJ1-5
d_gene: NA
v_gene: TRBV7-2

CDR3aa: CASSYRQHSGANVLTF
j_gene: TRBJ2-6
d_gene: NA
v_gene: TRBV6-5